Shown below are 30 T cell receptor beta chains from a single sample sequenced in a study of vaccination effects on CD4 cells after COVID-19. Antigens for these TCRs are unknown. Assay: immunoSEQ multiplex PCR; the TCRdb copy retains only in-frame clones and omits some. The sample consists of fewer than 40,000 clones, roughly two thirds of them appearing once. Expansion with viral peptide pools was applied to antigen-specific CD4+ T cells by the ViraFEST assay prior to sequencing. Following culture for about ten days, CD4+ T cells were isolated. Source: CD4+ T cells from PBMCs cultured with HCoV-229E spike peptides, taken before COVID-19 vaccination. All receptors come from a human donor who received a COVID-19 vaccine.

This chain connects TRBV27 to TRBJ2-7; tentative D call: TRBD2 (6 bases). V dropped 8 bases and J dropped 2 bases, with 19 bases sitting between them. In germline, CDR1 is MNHEY, CDR2 SMNVEV (reference sequence). The CDR3 totals 15 residues. CDR3 residues: CASGTGGSGAYEQYF. DNA of the CDR3: TGTGCCAGCGGGACTGGCGGGTCGGGAGCCTACGAGCAGTACTTC.

This rearrangement joins TRBV15 to TRBJ2-7, with TRBD1 matching over 8 bases. CDR3 length equals 14 residues. The ends lost 1 base at V and 3 bases at J; junction bases unmatched: 2. The germline gives CDR1 LNHNV, CDR2 YYDKDF (reference sequence). This CDR3 reads CATSRGTGGYEQYF. The CDR3 DNA sequence: TGTGCCACCAGCAGAGGCACAGGGGGCTACGAGCAGTACTTC.

The genes are TRBV4-3 and TRBJ2-5, with D perhaps TRBD1 (5 bases). In germline, CDR1 is LGHNA, CDR2 YSLEER. Trimming removed 0 bases from V and 8 bases from J, with 16 bases in between. This CDR3 is built from 15 residues. The CDR3 sequence: CASSQEGQGRSTQYF. CDR3 sequence (DNA): TGCGCCAGCAGCCAAGAGGGGCAGGGCCGTTCAACCCAGTACTTC.

This clone was seen a single time. V and J are TRBV7-2 and TRBJ2-5; 10 bases line up with TRBD2. The CDR3 has 21 residues. Germline CDR1 SGHTA, CDR2 FQGNSA. Germline trimming cut 0 bases from V and 5 bases from J; bases unmatched to any gene: 21. CDR3 DNA sequence: TGTGCCAGCAGCTTAGCCGACAGGGGTCTTCTAGCGGGGGCCTCTGGGGAGACCCAGTACTTC. Protein: CASSLADRGLLAGASGETQYF.

This clone was seen a few times. The CDR3 protein is CASSEAGGSNQPQHF. In nucleotides, the CDR3 is TGCGCCAGCAGTGAGGCAGGGGGCAGCAATCAGCCCCAGCATTTT. The chain is built from TRBV10-1 and TRBJ1-5; 8 nucleotides align to TRBD1. V shed 2 bases, J shed 1 base, and the junction held 1 base outside the gene matches. The CDR3 has 15 residues. Germline V CDR1 and CDR2: WNHNN, SYGVQD (reference sequence).

The rearrangement uses TRBV19 and TRBJ1-2; no reliable D call. Between the trimmed V and J ends, which lost 4 bases and 2 bases, there was a span of 11 bases. CDR3 size: 14 residues. CDR1 is LNHDA, CDR2 SQIVND, per germline (reference sequence). The CDR3 here is CASSTAGRNYGYTF. The DNA of the CDR3 is TGTGCCAGTAGTACCGCAGGCCGAAACTATGGCTACACCTTC.

The chain links TRBV27 to TRBJ2-7; TRBD1 matches at 8 bases. Germline lookup yields CDR1 MNHEY and CDR2 SMNVEV (reference sequence). J gave up 6 bases and V 3 bases, and 7 bases lay outside the gene matches. There are 14 residues in the CDR3. The CDR3 loop reads CASSFSFTGGEQYF. For the CDR3, the DNA is TGTGCCAGCAGTTTCTCCTTCACAGGGGGCGAGCAGTACTTC.

This clone was counted only a few times. The gene calls are TRBV5-1 and TRBJ2-1, with TRBD2 matching over 9 bases. V was clipped by 9 bases and J by 0 bases; unmatched bases: 7. CDR3 size: 15 residues. Germline assignment: CDR1 SGHRS and CDR2 YFSETQ. DNA for the CDR3: TGCGCCACCCAGCGGGAGGCGAGCTCCTACAATGAGCAGTTCTTC. Its translation: CATQREASSYNEQFF.

This sequence joins TRBV2 and TRBJ2-7, with D possibly TRBD1 on 5 matching bases. Trimming left V 7 bases short and J 6 bases short, with 25 bases between. The CDR3 runs to 16 residues. Germline CDR1 reads SNHLY; CDR2 reads FYNNEI. The CDR3 DNA follows: TGTGCCAGCACCCTTATGGGGCTAGTCCCTTTGGGCGAGCAGTACTTC. Translated: CASTLMGLVPLGEQYF.

This rearrangement joins TRBV6-5 to TRBJ1-2; D ambiguous. The CDR3 totals 14 residues. V lost 6 bases and J 8 bases, leaving 19 bases between the germline ends. The germline V gene has CDR1 MNHEY and CDR2 SVGAGI. The CDR3 DNA reads as TGTGCCAGCAGCGTCCCGACGGCCAGCGGGGGCTACACCTTC. It encodes CASSVPTASGGYTF.

This rearrangement joins TRBV3-1 (or the pseudogene TRBV3-2) to TRBJ2-7, with TRBD1 matching over 8 bases. The CDR3 length is 14 residues. Germline V CDR1 and CDR2: LGHDT, YNNKEL (reference sequence). With 6 bases clipped from V and 0 bases from J, the junction kept 4 bases outside the gene matches. CDR3 sequence: CASRPGTGSYEQYF. The CDR3 DNA is TGTGCCAGCAGACCCGGGACAGGCTCCTACGAGCAGTACTTC.

The rearrangement uses TRBV7-2 and TRBJ1-2; 8 nucleotides agree with TRBD1. The CDR3 covers 14 residues. Germline loops: CDR1 SGHTA, CDR2 FQGNSA. J was trimmed by 0 bases and V by 7 bases; bases with no gene match: 4. In DNA form, the CDR3 reads TGTGCCAGCACCGCGGACAGGGCTAACTATGGCTACACCTTC. As protein: CASTADRANYGYTF.

The J gene is TRBJ1-5, the V gene TRBV12-3 or TRBV12-4; a weak D match, TRBD1 (6 bases). The CDR3 has 13 amino acids. V dropped 7 bases and J dropped 2 bases, with 9 bases sitting between them. The CDR3 spells CASMRGGNQPQHF. In nucleotides, the CDR3 is TGTGCCAGCATGAGGGGGGGCAATCAGCCCCAGCATTTT.

The V and J genes are TRBV6-2 or TRBV6-3 and TRBJ2-5; D remains unclear. Germline-derived CDR1 and CDR2 are MNHEY and SVGEGT. V was pared by 2 bases and J by 6 bases, with 10 bases between. This CDR3 has 13 amino acids. The CDR3 coding sequence is TGTGCCAGCAGTTACGTTTCCGGTCAGACCCAGTACTTC. Protein: CASSYVSGQTQYF.

This chain uses TRBV10-3 with TRBJ2-2, with TRBD2 matching 7 bases. The V and J ends lost 4 bases and 4 bases, in that order; junction bases with no gene match: 9. The CDR3 is made up of 16 amino acids. Germline CDR1 and CDR2: ENHRY and SYGVKD. The CDR3 DNA follows: TGTGCCATCAGTGGCGCATCTAGCGGAAGCACCGGGGAGCTGTTTTTT. As protein: CAISGASSGSTGELFF.

The chain couples TRBV3-1 (or the pseudogene TRBV3-2) to TRBJ2-5, with D uncertain. V was pared by 4 bases and J by 5 bases, with 8 bases between. Germline CDR1 is LGHDT and CDR2 is YNNKEL (reference sequence). The CDR3 sequence is 12 residues long. CDR3 protein: CASSLTLETQYF. CDR3 bases: TGTGCCAGCAGCCTTACCCTGGAGACCCAGTACTTC.

The chain carries TRBV5-1 and TRBJ2-3, with D uncertain. CDR3 length equals 14 residues. Germline V lookup: CDR1 SGHRS, CDR2 YFSETQ. The V end was cut by 4 bases, the J end by 1 base, with 10 bases between. Written as DNA, the CDR3 is TGCGCCAGCAGCCCTTCAACGGGCACAGATACGCAGTATTTT. Translated: CASSPSTGTDTQYF.

The chain uses TRBV10-3 and TRBJ2-2; 7 bases fit TRBD2. Germline trimming cut 10 bases from V and 2 bases from J; bases unmatched to any gene: 4. Germline values: CDR1 ENHRY, CDR2 SYGVKD. The CDR3 is 13 residues long. For the CDR3, the DNA is TGTGCCAGCGGGGGAACAAACACCGGGGAGCTGTTTTTT. Translated: CASGGTNTGELFF.

The chain recombines TRBV27 with TRBJ2-2; TRBD1 matches 8 bases. CDR3 length equals 17 residues. Germline V CDR1 and CDR2: MNHEY, SMNVEV (reference sequence). V lost 4 bases, J lost 6 bases, and 13 bases stayed unmatched. CDR3 loop: CASSSTPTGGWAGELFF. CDR3 coding DNA: TGTGCCAGCAGTTCTACCCCTACAGGGGGTTGGGCCGGGGAGCTGTTTTTT.

The chain couples TRBV5-5 to TRBJ2-7; 8 positions agree with TRBD2. Losses at the gene ends were 0 bases for V and 4 bases for J; bases not matched to a gene: 9. The CDR3 is 16 residues long. CDR1 and CDR2 from the germline V gene are SGHKS and YYEKEE (reference sequence). CDR3 residues: CASSLDAQRGRYEQYF. The CDR3 nucleotides read TGTGCCAGCAGCTTGGATGCCCAGCGGGGGCGATACGAGCAGTACTTC.

The chain carries TRBV3-1 (or the pseudogene TRBV3-2) and TRBJ1-1; D is undetermined. From germline, CDR1 is LGHDT and CDR2 YNNKEL (reference sequence). There are 15 residues in the CDR3. The V end was cut by 2 bases, the J end by 3 bases, with 13 bases between. DNA of the CDR3: TGTGCCAGCAGCCAATACGGGCTAAGGGACACTGAAGCTTTCTTT. It specifies CASSQYGLRDTEAFF.

The chain employs TRBV7-9 and TRBJ1-2; TRBD1 might be the D (6 bases). This CDR3 contains 16 residues. CDR1 and CDR2 (germline): SEHNR, FQNEAQ (reference sequence). V lost 2 bases to trimming and J lost 4 bases, with 17 bases between them. As DNA, the CDR3 is TGTGCCAGCAGCTTATCCGACAGGCGGGGGGCCTATGGCTACACCTTC. Protein product: CASSLSDRRGAYGYTF.

This rearrangement joins TRBV4-2 to TRBJ1-1; D may be TRBD1 (5 bases). Germline CDR1 reads LGHNA; CDR2 reads YNFKEQ. V lost 4 bases, J lost 1 base, and 10 bases lay in between. The CDR3 sequence is 14 residues long. The CDR3 here is CASSPSGTNTEAFF. The CDR3, as DNA: TGTGCCAGCAGCCCTTCAGGGACGAACACTGAAGCTTTCTTT.

The gene calls are TRBV19 and TRBJ2-1; no firm D call. Germline V gene data show CDR1 as LNHDA and CDR2 as SQIVND (reference sequence). The CDR3 spans 12 residues. V was clipped by 4 bases and J by 6 bases, with 7 bases between them. The CDR3: CASSTDGNEQFF. CDR3 nucleotides: TGTGCCAGTAGTACGGACGGCAATGAGCAGTTCTTC. The full variable domain, in which reference TRBV19 and TRBJ2-1 provide the parts outside the CDR3, is DGGITQSPKYLFRKEGQNVTLSCEQNLNHDAMYWYRQDPGQGLRLIYYSQIVNDFQKGDIAEGYSVSREKKESFPLTVTSAQKNPTAFYLCASSTDGNEQFFGPGTRLTVL.

This chain connects TRBV6-1 to TRBJ1-1; weak D call: TRBD1 (5 bases). Germline CDR1 MNHNS, CDR2 SASEGT. The ends were cut back, 2 bases at V and 6 bases at J, with 10 bases in the middle. The CDR3 loop spans 13 amino acids. CDR3 coding DNA: TGTGCCAGCAGTGAAAGGTGGGGCCCTGAAGCTTTCTTT. It encodes CASSERWGPEAFF.

The chain couples TRBV6-6 to TRBJ2-7; 7 bases fit TRBD2. V gave up 0 bases and J gave up 2 bases; unmatched junction bases: 7. There are 16 residues in the CDR3. Germline V gene lookup returns CDR1 MNHNY and CDR2 SVGAGI (reference sequence). The CDR3, as DNA: TGTGCCAGCAGTTACTCGTCAATAGCGGGTACCTACGAGCAGTACTTC. This sequence encodes CASSYSSIAGTYEQYF.

V and J are TRBV5-1 and TRBJ1-2; the D gene is possibly TRBD1 (5 bases). V lost 5 bases, J lost 7 bases, and 18 bases lay in between. CDR1 is SGHRS, CDR2 YFSETQ, per germline. CDR3 length equals 14 residues. In DNA, the CDR3 is TGCGCCAGCAGGCCGCGGGGGGGTCCAAGTGGCTACACCTTC. It translates to CASRPRGGPSGYTF.

The chain links TRBV7-2 to TRBJ2-1; D gene uncertain. Germline V gene sequence: CDR1 SGHTA, CDR2 FQGNSA. The ends were cut back, 1 base at V and 6 bases at J, with 16 bases in the middle. The CDR3 has 16 amino acids. The CDR3 region has the DNA TGTGCCAGCAGCTTAGGGGCTGTAGCTAGGCGCAATGAGCAGTTCTTC. It translates to CASSLGAVARRNEQFF.

The chain has TRBV2 and TRBJ1-2; 7 positions match TRBD1. The V and J ends lost 7 bases and 8 bases, in that order; junction bases with no gene match: 13. The V gene's germline CDR1 is SNHLY and CDR2 FYNNEI. The CDR3 totals 14 residues. The CDR3 sequence: CASIPPGQVGGYTF. The CDR3 DNA reads TGTGCCAGCATCCCCCCTGGACAGGTTGGGGGCTACACCTTC.

The V call is TRBV5-1, the J call TRBJ2-5; 7 bases are a match to TRBD1. The CDR3 extends over 15 amino acids. CDR1 SGHRS and CDR2 YFSETQ come from the germline V gene. Trimming at V came to 5 bases and at J to 7 bases, leaving 14 bases not matched to a gene. This chain's CDR3 is CASSQPTGSVRTQYF. In DNA form, the CDR3 reads TGCGCCAGCAGTCAACCGACAGGGTCCGTTCGGACCCAGTACTTC.